These 10 T cell receptor beta chains were all obtained from the same sample, sequenced in a study of preoperative IRX-2 immunotherapy in early breast cancer. Treatment of the sample: preoperative locoregional IRX-2 cytokine immunotherapy. Clones were read by immunoSEQ multiplex PCR, and TCRdb kept only the in-frame ones, dropping some. The sample has over 60,000 clones, approximately 93% seen once. The sample was acquired from a patient treated with IRX-2 immunotherapy. These receptors all stem from a human donor with breast cancer.

The rearrangement links TRBV28 to TRBJ1-4; TRBD1 matches at 8 bases. Germline CDR1 reads MDHEN; CDR2 reads SYDVKM. Germline trimming cut 6 bases from V and 5 bases from J; bases unmatched to any gene: 2. The CDR3 runs to 13 residues. The CDR3 DNA is TGTGCCAGCAGAGGGACAGGCAATGAAAAACTGTTTTTT. Protein product: CASRGTGNEKLFF.

The rearrangement links TRBV15 to TRBJ1-2, with 7 bases lining up with TRBD1. The CDR3 is 15 amino acids. The V gene's germline CDR1 is LNHNV and CDR2 YYDKDF (reference sequence). The ends lost 2 bases at V and 2 bases at J; junction bases unmatched: 5. DNA of the CDR3: TGTGCCACCAGCAGAAACAGGGGCGCCAACTATGGCTACACCTTC. As protein: CATSRNRGANYGYTF.

This chain joins TRBV4-2 and TRBJ2-3; D is unresolved. There are 16 residues in the CDR3. V was clipped by 1 base and J by 2 bases, with 13 bases between them. CDR1 LGHNA and CDR2 YNFKEQ come from the germline V gene. Here the CDR3 DNA reads TGTGCCAGCAGCCAAGTATCACGGTTAGACACAGATACGCAGTATTTT. This codes for CASSQVSRLDTDTQYF.

V usage is TRBV9 and J usage is TRBJ2-5, with D uncertain. CDR3 size: 13 residues. Germline CDR1 and CDR2: SGDLS and YYNGEE. The ends were cut back, 0 bases at V and 2 bases at J, with 5 bases in the middle. The CDR3 DNA reads as TGTGCCAGCAGCGTAGGACCACAAGAGACCCAGTACTTC. This codes for CASSVGPQETQYF.

The chain carries TRBV6-5 and TRBJ1-1; TRBD1 matches at 7 bases. The CDR3 runs to 14 residues. J gave up 5 bases and V 6 bases, and 9 bases lay outside the gene matches. Looked up from germline, CDR1 is MNHEY and CDR2 is SVGAGI. Here the CDR3 DNA reads TGTGCCAGCAGCCGCGGGACAGCAAGAACTGAAGCTTTCTTT. This sequence encodes CASSRGTARTEAFF.

This clone has just one count. The V call is TRBV7-8, the J call TRBJ1-1; 10 bases agree with TRBD1. J lost 5 bases, V lost 1 base, and 1 base had no gene match. The length of the CDR3 is 14 residues. Per germline, CDR1 SGHVS and CDR2 FQNEAQ. The CDR3 is CASSLGGQGTEAFF. CDR3 coding DNA: TGTGCCAGCAGCTTAGGGGGACAGGGGACTGAAGCTTTCTTT.

The V call is TRBV4-2, the J call TRBJ1-6; D possibly corresponds to TRBD1 (5 bases). V dropped 7 bases and J dropped 10 bases, with 17 bases sitting between them. CDR3 length: 14 amino acids. Germline CDR1 and CDR2: LGHNA and YNFKEQ. CDR3 amino acids: CASNPGPDRSPLHF. The DNA of the CDR3 is TGTGCCAGCAACCCGGGACCCGATAGGTCACCCCTCCACTTT.

This clone was detected once. The J gene is TRBJ1-1, the V gene TRBV13, with unresolved D. The V end was cut by 6 bases, the J end by 0 bases, with 11 bases between. Germline V lookup: CDR1 PRHDT, CDR2 FYEKMQ (reference sequence). The CDR3 totals 14 residues. The CDR3 sequence is CASSETPVNTEAFF. The CDR3 region has the DNA TGTGCCAGCAGTGAAACACCAGTGAACACTGAAGCTTTCTTT.

V usage is TRBV19 and J usage is TRBJ1-6, with 7 bases aligning to TRBD1. Germline V gene sequence: CDR1 LNHDA, CDR2 SQIVND (reference sequence). The CDR3 covers 14 residues. V was clipped by 5 bases and J by 10 bases; unmatched bases: 8. The CDR3: CASSPQGMGSPLHF. The CDR3 DNA reads as TGTGCCAGTAGTCCACAGGGGATGGGATCACCCCTCCACTTT.

J is TRBJ2-5 and V is TRBV13; D tentatively reads TRBD1 or TRBD2 (5 bases each). The J call may be in error: the DNA end matches TRBJ2-7 better. Germline V gene lookup returns CDR1 PRHDT and CDR2 FYEKMQ (reference sequence). This CDR3 region has 17 residues. CDR3 sequence (DNA): TGTGCCAGCAGCTCCTATACCATGAGTGACAAGAGGGGCGAGCAGTACTTC. Protein: CASSSYTMSDKRGEQYF.